The 5 T cell receptor beta chains reported below all come from one sample, sequenced in a study of blood T cell repertoires in COVID-19. TCRdb's table, derived via immunoSEQ multiplex PCR, lists solely in-frame clones and lacks some. The table has some 80,000 clones, around 86% seen once. Sequenced: peripheral blood. The receptors come from a man aged 50 or older with active or convalescent COVID-19.

V is TRBV11-3 and J is TRBJ2-7; D remains unclear. Germline values: CDR1 SGHNT, CDR2 YENEEA. V lost 0 bases and J 7 bases, leaving 10 bases between the germline ends. The CDR3 is 13 amino acids. In nucleotides, the CDR3 is TGTGCCAGCAGCTTAGACTACGGTCTGGAGCAGTACTTC. This translates into CASSLDYGLEQYF.

The chain has TRBV2 and TRBJ2-5; tentative D call: TRBD2 (7 bases). V was clipped by 11 bases and J by 2 bases, with 12 bases between them. Germline-derived CDR1 and CDR2 are SNHLY and FYNNEI. There are 12 residues in the CDR3. The CDR3 reads CARGAAQETQYF. CDR3 sequence (DNA): TGTGCCCGGGGGGCGGCTCAAGAGACCCAGTACTTC.

V usage is TRBV30 and J usage is TRBJ2-7, with TRBD1 as a possible D gene (6 bases). The germline V gene encodes CDR1 GTSNPN and CDR2 SVGIG (reference sequence). This CDR3 contains 12 residues. Trimming left V 2 bases short and J 5 bases short, with 10 bases between. In DNA, the CDR3 is TGTGCCTGGAGTCGACAGGCCCACGAGCAGTACTTC. Translated: CAWSRQAHEQYF.

The chain links TRBV5-1 to TRBJ1-4; the D gene is possibly TRBD1 (5 bases). V dropped 0 bases and J dropped 8 bases, with 14 bases sitting between them. CDR3 length equals 15 residues. In germline, CDR1 is SGHRS, CDR2 YFSETQ. The CDR3 nucleotides read TGCGCCAGCAGCTTGGCTGGGCAGGGAGGAGAAAAACTGTTTTTT. It encodes CASSLAGQGGEKLFF.

The chain joins TRBV29-1 to TRBJ1-4; D remains unclear. Germline CDR1 SQVTM, CDR2 ANQGSEA. Trimming took off 4 bases at V and 4 bases at J, with 13 bases between the two ends. The length of the CDR3 is 14 residues. Written as DNA, the CDR3 is TGCAGCGTTGTGGACGGGAATTTTAATGAAAAACTGTTTTTT. Translating gives CSVVDGNFNEKLFF.